Reported below is one TCR beta chain. Its specificity is not known. In the original workflow: ImmunoSEQ junction-only sequences lacked quality scores, so their filtering differed. Sequenced by immunoSEQ multiplex PCR; TCRdb stores in-frame clones only, minus some. The V and J calls and clone size were taken over from that table, and D and trimming were inferred from the DNA. This repertoire shows around 1.1 million clones, around 78% found once; its top ten account for 0.61%. The data were taken from a study of shared clonotypes between healthy human individuals. The ends were cut back, 0 bases at V and 7 bases at J, with 13 bases in the middle. Germline-derived CDR1 and CDR2 are SNHLY and FYNNEI. CDR3 length equals 15 residues. Findings of the study overall: Donors were few, which limited the genetic and exposure-history diversity represented. Rarefaction exposed incomplete sorted-subset sequencing despite large depth.

This TCR derives from a man between 18 and 29 years old in good health. Some clones in this sample may be carry-over from other donors' samples. This chain links TRBV2 with TRBJ1-5, with D perhaps TRBD1 (5 bases). Material: memory CD4+ T cells from PBMCs. The sample's subset: CD45RA-negative fraction. The CDR3 region has the DNA TGTGCCAGCAGTGAAGCGCCGGGGGTAGGGCAGCCCCAGCATTTT. It translates to CASSEAPGVGQPQHF.